This T cell receptor beta chain was captured by sequencing in a study of cytomegalovirus exposure and HLA in healthy donors. PCR was performed using 60 Vbeta and 13 Jbeta primers. The method was immunoSEQ multiplex PCR; TCRdb's version includes in-frame clones alone and lacks a portion of them. Of roughly 150,000 clones in the sample, nearly 80% were seen once. Material for sequencing was PBMCs. This TCR was recovered from a man aged 30 to 45 in good health and CMV-seronegative.

The CDR3 sequence is CASSQDGDRVHSGANVLTF. In nucleotides, the CDR3 is TGCGCCAGCAGCCAAGATGGGGACAGAGTACACTCTGGGGCCAACGTCCTGACTTTC. The chain has TRBV4-1 and TRBJ2-6, with 7 bases matching TRBD1. V gave up 0 bases and J gave up 0 bases; unmatched junction bases: 8. The CDR3 loop spans 19 amino acids. Looked up from germline, CDR1 is MGHRA and CDR2 is YSYEKL.